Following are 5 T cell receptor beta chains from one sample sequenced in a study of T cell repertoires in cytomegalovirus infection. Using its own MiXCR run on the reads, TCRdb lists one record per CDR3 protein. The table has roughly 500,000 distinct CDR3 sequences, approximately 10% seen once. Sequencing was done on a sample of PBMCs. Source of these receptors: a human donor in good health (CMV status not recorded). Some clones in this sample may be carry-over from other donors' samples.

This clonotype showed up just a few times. The CDR3 nucleotides read TGCGCCAGCAGCCAAGATTGGACAGGAACGGGAAACACCATATATTTT. Protein sequence: CASSQDWTGTGNTIYF. The rearrangement links TRBV4-1 to TRBJ1-3; 7 bases map to TRBD1. The CDR3 has 16 residues. Losses at the gene ends were 0 bases for V and 4 bases for J; bases not matched to a gene: 6. Germline CDR1 MGHRA, CDR2 YSYEKL.

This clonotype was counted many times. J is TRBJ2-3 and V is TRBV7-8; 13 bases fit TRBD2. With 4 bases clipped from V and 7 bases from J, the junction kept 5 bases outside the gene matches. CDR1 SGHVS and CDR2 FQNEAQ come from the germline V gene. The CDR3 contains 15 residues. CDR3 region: CASSSGLAGTYTQYF. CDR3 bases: TGTGCCAGCAGCTCGGGACTAGCGGGAACGTATACGCAGTATTTT.

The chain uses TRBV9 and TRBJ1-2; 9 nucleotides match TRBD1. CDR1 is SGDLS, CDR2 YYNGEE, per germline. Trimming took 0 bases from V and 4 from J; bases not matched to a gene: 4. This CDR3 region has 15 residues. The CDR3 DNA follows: TGTGCCAGCAGCGTAGATGGGACAGGGCGCTATGGCTACACCTTC. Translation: CASSVDGTGRYGYTF.

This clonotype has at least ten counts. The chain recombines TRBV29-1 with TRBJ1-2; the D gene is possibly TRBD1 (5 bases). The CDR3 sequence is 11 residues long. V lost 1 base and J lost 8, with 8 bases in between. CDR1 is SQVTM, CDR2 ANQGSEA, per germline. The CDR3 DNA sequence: TGCAGCGTTGAAGGGGGACGCGGCTACACCTTC. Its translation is CSVEGGRGYTF.

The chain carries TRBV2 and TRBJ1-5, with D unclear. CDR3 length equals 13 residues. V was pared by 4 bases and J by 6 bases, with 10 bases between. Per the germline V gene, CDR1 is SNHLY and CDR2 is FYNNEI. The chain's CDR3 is CASSAEYRQPQHF. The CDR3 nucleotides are TGTGCCAGCAGTGCGGAGTATCGTCAGCCCCAGCATTTT.